Following are 19 T cell receptor beta chains from one sample sequenced in a study of cytomegalovirus exposure and HLA in healthy donors. The primer mix had 60 Vbeta and 13 Jbeta primers. Libraries were prepared by immunoSEQ multiplex PCR; TCRdb keeps only in-frame clonotypes and omits some of them. The data contain around 200,000 clones, around three quarters of them singletons. The sample was PBMCs. All receptors come from a woman in her fifties or sixties in good health and CMV-seronegative.

As DNA, the CDR3 is TGTGCCAGCAGTGATAGGCCGGAGGTGGGGAATGAGCAGTTCTTC. It specifies CASSDRPEVGNEQFF. The chain recombines TRBV6-4 with TRBJ2-1, with D possibly TRBD2 on 5 matching bases. CDR1 is MRHNA, CDR2 SNTAGT, per germline. CDR3 length equals 15 residues. V lost 3 bases, J lost 7 bases, and 16 bases lay in between.

V usage is TRBV20-1 and J usage is TRBJ2-7; possible D gene TRBD2, 5 bases. Deletions cut 0 bases from V and 9 bases from J, with 9 bases between. This CDR3 is 11 amino acids long. CDR1 is DFQATT and CDR2 is SNEGSKA in the germline V gene (reference sequence). The CDR3 nucleotides read TGCAGTGCTAGAGAGACTACATTGCAGTACTTC. This translates into CSARETTLQYF.

V and J are TRBV9 and TRBJ2-5; 7 bases agree with TRBD2. Germline lookup yields CDR1 SGDLS and CDR2 YYNGEE. Trimming took 2 bases from V and 2 from J; bases not matched to a gene: 9. CDR3 length: 16 amino acids. DNA for the CDR3: TGTGCCAGCAGCGTCGCGGTAGAACTAGCGCAAGAGACCCAGTACTTC. Translation gives CASSVAVELAQETQYF. Full variable domain (outside the CDR3, taken from reference TRBV9 and TRBJ2-5): DSGVTQTPKHLITATGQRVTLRCSPRSGDLSVYWYQQSLDQGLQFLIQYYNGEERAKGNILERFSAQQFPDLHSELNLSSLELGDSALYFCASSVAVELAQETQYFGPGTRLLVL.

The chain recombines TRBV30 with TRBJ2-1; a weak D match, TRBD1 (5 bases). V gave up 3 bases and J gave up 0 bases, with 9 bases separating them. The germline CDR1 and CDR2 sequences are GTSNPN and SVGIG (reference sequence). The CDR3 loop spans 14 amino acids. CDR3 DNA sequence: TGTGCCTGGAGGGGGCAGAGCTCCTACAATGAGCAGTTCTTC. Its protein product is CAWRGQSSYNEQFF. Full variable domain (remainder filled in from reference TRBV30 and TRBJ2-1): SQTIHQWPATLVQPVGSPLSLECTVEGTSNPNLYWYRQAAGRGLQLLFYSVGIGQISSEVPQNLSASRPQDRQFILSSKKLLLSDSGFYLCAWRGQSSYNEQFFGPGTRLTVL.

The chain links TRBV5-1 to TRBJ1-2; D is unresolved. CDR3 length: 12 amino acids. The germline V and J ends were trimmed by 1 base and 9 bases, with 10 bases remaining between them. Per the germline V gene, CDR1 is SGHRS and CDR2 is YFSETQ. CDR3 protein: CASSLFAGSYTF. As DNA, the CDR3 is TGCGCCAGCAGCTTGTTTGCCGGTAGCTACACCTTC.

Only a few counts were recorded for this clone. V and J are TRBV5-1 and TRBJ1-1, with D perhaps TRBD1 (6 bases). The CDR3 covers 12 residues. With 5 bases removed from V and 4 bases from J, the gap between germline ends came to 9 bases. CDR1 is SGHRS and CDR2 is YFSETQ in the germline V gene. DNA of the CDR3: TGCGCCAGCAGGGGGACACTCACTGAAGCTTTCTTT. Residues: CASRGTLTEAFF.

This clone was found a few times. This CDR3 is CASSPPDRAEAFF. The CDR3 nucleotides are TGTGCCAGCAGCCCCCCGGACAGGGCAGAAGCTTTCTTT. The chain combines TRBV7-2 with TRBJ1-1; 8 bases map to TRBD1. This CDR3 is 13 amino acids long. CDR1 is SGHTA and CDR2 is FQGNSA in the germline V gene. V lost 5 bases to trimming and J lost 8 bases; unmatched junction nucleotides: 7.

The rearrangement uses TRBV27 and TRBJ1-2, with TRBD1 as a possible D gene (6 bases). CDR3 size: 15 residues. Germline V CDR1 and CDR2: MNHEY, SMNVEV (reference sequence). Between the trimmed V and J ends, which lost 2 bases and 3 bases, there was a span of 13 bases. CDR3: CASSLLPRTDYGYTF. The CDR3 bases are TGTGCCAGCAGTTTACTGCCACGGACAGACTATGGCTACACCTTC.

J is TRBJ2-7 and V is TRBV28; the D is unclear. The germline CDR1 and CDR2 sequences are MDHEN and SYDVKM. The CDR3 is made up of 16 amino acids. V was clipped by 5 bases and J by 2 bases, with 19 bases between them. CDR3 sequence reads: CASSPPLLSPPYEQYF. The CDR3 nucleotides are TGTGCCAGCAGTCCACCACTGTTATCCCCCCCCTACGAGCAGTACTTC.

The V call is TRBV9, the J call TRBJ2-5, with 8 nucleotides matching TRBD1. Trimming at V came to 4 bases and at J to 4 bases, leaving 12 bases not matched to a gene. Per germline, CDR1 SGDLS and CDR2 YYNGEE. This CDR3 spans 16 amino acids. This chain's CDR3 is CASSRLDRGKSETQYF. The CDR3 bases are TGTGCCAGCAGCCGACTCGACAGGGGCAAGTCAGAGACCCAGTACTTC. The whole variable domain, remainder taken from reference TRBV9 and TRBJ2-5, is DSGVTQTPKHLITATGQRVTLRCSPRSGDLSVYWYQQSLDQGLQFLIQYYNGEERAKGNILERFSAQQFPDLHSELNLSSLELGDSALYFCASSRLDRGKSETQYFGPGTRLLVL.

This rearrangement joins TRBV2 to TRBJ1-1; 9 bases line up with TRBD1. Germline V CDR1 and CDR2: SNHLY, FYNNEI. V gave up 1 base and J gave up 1 base; unmatched junction bases: 1. The CDR3 sequence is 15 residues long. The CDR3 loop is CASSEDRGPNTEAFF. For the CDR3, the DNA is TGTGCCAGCAGTGAAGACAGGGGGCCGAACACTGAAGCTTTCTTT.

The chain carries TRBV19 and TRBJ2-1; TRBD1 agrees at 8 bases. The germline V gene encodes CDR1 LNHDA and CDR2 SQIVND (reference sequence). CDR3 length: 15 residues. V lost 4 bases and J lost 3; bases outside the gene matches: 5. DNA of the CDR3: TGTGCCAGTAGTACCGTCGGGACAGGCTACAATGAGCAGTTCTTC. Residues: CASSTVGTGYNEQFF.

The chain is built from TRBV4-1 and TRBJ1-3; no definite D call. This CDR3 is 15 amino acids long. Germline loops: CDR1 MGHRA, CDR2 YSYEKL. Trimming removed 2 bases from V and 2 bases from J, with 10 bases in between. For the CDR3, the DNA is TGCGCCAGCAGCCAACAGCCGGGAACTGGAAACACCATATATTTT. Its protein product is CASSQQPGTGNTIYF.

The rearrangement joins TRBV7-2 to TRBJ2-3, with TRBD2 matching 8 bases. The CDR3 totals 13 residues. Germline CDR1 SGHTA, CDR2 FQGNSA. V was pared by 6 bases and J by 3 bases, with 2 bases of the junction left unmatched. CDR3 DNA sequence: TGTGCCAGCAGTCGGGGGGGGACAGATACGCAGTATTTT. Translation gives CASSRGGTDTQYF.

This chain uses TRBV28 with TRBJ1-6, with D perhaps TRBD1 (5 bases). With 3 bases removed from V and 10 bases from J, the gap between germline ends came to 22 bases. Germline CDR1 is MDHEN and CDR2 is SYDVKM. The CDR3 has 17 residues. CDR3 residues: CASSLASLTEGRSPLHF. The CDR3 DNA sequence: TGTGCCAGCAGTTTGGCCTCCTTGACAGAGGGGAGGTCACCCCTCCACTTT.

The chain couples TRBV29-1 to TRBJ2-3; unclear D gene. The V gene lost 1 base and the J gene lost 1 base, with 9 bases spanning the gap. Looked up from germline, CDR1 is SQVTM and CDR2 is ANQGSEA. The CDR3 sequence is 14 residues long. The CDR3 sequence is CSVEVNTRTDTQYF. The CDR3 coding sequence is TGCAGCGTTGAAGTGAATACTCGCACAGATACGCAGTATTTT.

Here the CDR3 reads CASSSRDRGSPEAFF. The CDR3 DNA sequence: TGTGCCAGCAGTTCGAGGGACAGGGGATCCCCTGAAGCTTTCTTT. The chain carries TRBV6-6 and TRBJ1-1; 10 bases are a match to TRBD1. The CDR3 is made up of 15 amino acids. Germline V CDR1 and CDR2: MNHNY, SVGAGI (reference sequence). V lost 4 bases, J lost 6 bases, and 8 bases stayed unmatched.

The rearrangement joins TRBV6-5 to TRBJ1-6; possible D gene TRBD1, 5 bases. The germline V gene has CDR1 MNHEY and CDR2 SVGAGI. The CDR3 length is 15 residues. V was pared by 10 bases and J by 6 bases, with 19 bases between. In DNA, the CDR3 is TGTGCCACCGGCGGGGGGACCCACCTTAATTCACCCCTCCACTTT. It yields the protein CATGGGTHLNSPLHF.

The chain joins TRBV27 to TRBJ1-6; 10 nucleotides align to TRBD1. The V segment lost 7 bases and the J segment 10 bases; nucleotides outside the gene matches: 10. The CDR3 runs to 15 residues. The germline CDR1 and CDR2 sequences are MNHEY and SMNVEV (reference sequence). DNA for the CDR3: TGTGCCAGCAAAACCCGGGACAGGGGACGATCACCCCTCCACTTT. Translation gives CASKTRDRGRSPLHF.